What follows are 30 T cell receptor beta chains derived from one specimen sequenced in a study of blood T cell repertoires in COVID-19. Profiling relied on immunoSEQ multiplex PCR, and the TCRdb table lists in-frame clones only, not all of them. The sample records around 620,000 clones, around 90% being singletons. The source material was peripheral blood. All receptors derive from a woman younger than 30 with acute or convalescent COVID-19.

The CDR3 loop is CAWWGQGEGETQYF. Written as DNA, the CDR3 is TGTGCCTGGTGGGGACAGGGTGAGGGGGAGACCCAGTACTTC. V gene TRBV30 combines with J gene TRBJ2-5; 9 nucleotides line up with TRBD1. The CDR3 consists of 14 residues. CDR1 GTSNPN and CDR2 SVGIG come from the germline V gene (reference sequence). V shed 5 bases, J shed 5 bases, and the junction held 9 bases outside the gene matches. The full variable domain, its missing parts supplied by reference TRBV30 and TRBJ2-5, is SQTIHQWPATLVQPVGSPLSLECTVEGTSNPNLYWYRQAAGRGLQLLFYSVGIGQISSEVPQNLSASRPQDRQFILSSKKLLLSDSGFYLCAWWGQGEGETQYFGPGTRLLVL.

The V call is TRBV30, the J call TRBJ2-1; 8 bases align to TRBD1. Trimming at V came to 5 bases and at J to 4 bases, leaving 7 bases not matched to a gene. CDR1 is GTSNPN, CDR2 SVGIG, per germline (reference sequence). The CDR3 runs 14 residues. The CDR3 sequence: CAWARQGTYNEQFF. The CDR3 DNA is TGTGCCTGGGCCCGACAGGGGACTTACAATGAGCAGTTCTTC.

The rearrangement uses TRBV19 and TRBJ1-2; D is uncertain. The CDR3 is 19 amino acids. Trimming took off 3 bases at V and 7 bases at J, with 30 bases between the two ends. Germline lookup yields CDR1 LNHDA and CDR2 SQIVND (reference sequence). The CDR3 region is CASSMSWVQERRRVSGYTF. CDR3 DNA: TGTGCCAGTAGTATGTCGTGGGTCCAGGAAAGGCGTCGAGTGTCTGGCTACACCTTC.

The chain has TRBV2 and TRBJ2-7; 8 bases map to TRBD1. With V trimmed by 6 bases and J by 5 bases, 12 bases remained unmatched. The CDR3 sequence is 15 residues long. Per the germline V gene, CDR1 is SNHLY and CDR2 is FYNNEI. The CDR3 bases are TGTGCCAGCAGCCTGGACAGGGCCTTAGGGAACGAGCAGTACTTC. The encoded protein is CASSLDRALGNEQYF.

This clone is a singleton in its sample. J is TRBJ1-1 and V is TRBV11-2; tentative D call: TRBD1 (5 bases). The CDR3 has 19 amino acids. Germline CDR1 is SGHAT and CDR2 is FQNNGV. With 2 bases removed from V and 0 bases from J, the gap between germline ends came to 22 bases. The CDR3 DNA reads TGTGCCAGCAGCTTATTCAGCCTGGGGTTGGGGGGACTGAACACTGAAGCTTTCTTT. Its protein is CASSLFSLGLGGLNTEAFF.

The genes are TRBV23-1 and TRBJ1-1, with 7 bases fitting TRBD1. TRBV23-1 counts as an open reading frame of uncertain function. Losses at the gene ends were 6 bases for V and 6 bases for J; bases not matched to a gene: 4. This CDR3 has 12 amino acids. The CDR3 loop reads CASRVTGAEAFF. The CDR3 DNA follows: TGCGCCAGCAGGGTAACAGGGGCTGAAGCTTTCTTT.

The chain carries TRBV6-5 and TRBJ1-2, with 9 bases identical to TRBD1. In germline, CDR1 is MNHEY, CDR2 SVGAGI. Germline trimming cut 5 bases from V and 3 bases from J; bases unmatched to any gene: 7. The CDR3 has 15 residues. CDR3 in DNA: TGTGCCAGCAGTAAGGGACAGGGAAGGGACTATGGCTACACCTTC. It specifies CASSKGQGRDYGYTF.

This clone was picked up a small number of times. V and J are TRBV6-4 and TRBJ1-1; 7 positions match TRBD1. Germline CDR1 and CDR2: MRHNA and SNTAGT. The CDR3 covers 13 residues. The junction had 4 bases not matched to a gene; V was cut back by 6 bases and J by 3 bases. This CDR3 is CASSETGHTEAFF. CDR3 bases: TGTGCCAGCAGCGAGACAGGGCACACTGAAGCTTTCTTT.

To note about this clone: Other nucleotide sequences in the sample specify the same CDR3. The chain combines TRBV30 with TRBJ2-7; no reliable D call. CDR3 length equals 12 residues. Germline CDR1 is GTSNPN and CDR2 is SVGIG (reference sequence). V lost 2 bases and J 0 bases, leaving 5 bases between the germline ends. CDR3 DNA sequence: TGTGCCTGGAGTAGAGCCTCCTACGAGCAGTACTTC. Translation: CAWSRASYEQYF.

The chain recombines TRBV5-1 with TRBJ1-3; D uncertain. The CDR3 sequence is 11 residues long. Trimming took 4 bases from V and 7 from J, leaving 6 bases between them. Germline CDR1 reads SGHRS; CDR2 reads YFSETQ. CDR3 loop: CASSGGNTIYF. CDR3 coding DNA: TGCGCCAGCAGCGGCGGCAACACCATATATTTT.

The chain combines TRBV12-3 or TRBV12-4 with TRBJ1-2; the D gene is possibly TRBD1 (5 bases). This CDR3 is 13 amino acids long. Trimming stripped 5 bases from V and 7 bases from J, with 14 bases between. The CDR3, as DNA: TGTGCCAGCAGTCCGTCCCCACAGGTTGGCTACACCTTC. It encodes CASSPSPQVGYTF.

The rearrangement uses TRBV19 and TRBJ1-2, with 8 nucleotides matching TRBD1. V was pared by 7 bases and J by 3 bases, with 7 bases of the junction left unmatched. This CDR3 region has 14 residues. Germline CDR1 reads LNHDA; CDR2 reads SQIVND (reference sequence). Written as DNA, the CDR3 is TGTGCCAGTACTAAAGTGGACAGGGACTATGGCTACACCTTC. Protein: CASTKVDRDYGYTF.

The chain joins TRBV14 to TRBJ2-3, with 7 bases identical to TRBD2. This CDR3 is 13 amino acids long. CDR1 SGHDN and CDR2 FVKESK come from the germline V gene. Trimming removed 4 bases from V and 6 bases from J; junction bases left unmatched: 4. The CDR3 loop is CASSLMRGDTQYF. Here the CDR3 DNA reads TGTGCCAGCAGCCTTATGCGGGGGGATACGCAGTATTTT.

The chain couples TRBV30 to TRBJ1-5; the match to TRBD1 covers 9 bases. This CDR3 contains 14 residues. Trimming took 2 bases from V and 2 from J; bases not matched to a gene: 1. From germline, CDR1 is GTSNPN and CDR2 SVGIG (reference sequence). This CDR3 reads CAWSWTGGNQPQHF. The DNA for the CDR3 is TGTGCCTGGAGTTGGACAGGGGGCAATCAGCCCCAGCATTTT. Using reference TRBV30 and TRBJ1-5 for the parts outside the CDR3, the full variable domain is SQTIHQWPATLVQPVGSPLSLECTVEGTSNPNLYWYRQAAGRGLQLLFYSVGIGQISSEVPQNLSASRPQDRQFILSSKKLLLSDSGFYLCAWSWTGGNQPQHFGDGTRLSIL.

The chain couples TRBV6-2 or TRBV6-3 to TRBJ1-1, with D tentatively TRBD1 (6 bases). V lost 5 bases and J 3 bases, leaving 16 bases between the germline ends. The length of the CDR3 is 15 residues. Germline V gives CDR1 MNHEY, CDR2 SVGEGT. CDR3 in amino acids: CASSGPRTVYTEAFF. DNA for the CDR3: TGTGCCAGCAGTGGCCCAAGGACAGTCTACACTGAAGCTTTCTTT.

The CDR3 bases are TGTGCCTGGAGTGGCCAGGGACTATATGGCTACACCTTC. This sequence encodes CAWSGQGLYGYTF. The chain is built from TRBV30 and TRBJ1-2, with a tentative D call TRBD1 (5 bases). Germline CDR1 GTSNPN, CDR2 SVGIG (reference sequence). The CDR3 runs 13 residues. Trimming left V 1 base short and J 5 bases short, with 11 bases between.

The chain joins TRBV4-3 to TRBJ2-7, with 7 bases matching TRBD1. This CDR3 contains 15 residues. Germline trimming cut 2 bases from V and 3 bases from J; bases unmatched to any gene: 7. CDR1 is LGHNA, CDR2 YSLEER, per germline. The CDR3 region is CASSQRQGPNYEQYF. The CDR3 nucleotides read TGCGCCAGCAGCCAACGACAGGGACCCAACTACGAGCAGTACTTC.

The chain employs TRBV19 and TRBJ1-2, with D perhaps TRBD1 (6 bases). With 7 bases removed from V and 6 bases from J, the gap between germline ends came to 15 bases. Germline V gene data show CDR1 as LNHDA and CDR2 as SQIVND (reference sequence). This CDR3 comprises 13 residues. The CDR3 spells CASTQTGPNGYTF. The CDR3, as DNA: TGTGCCAGTACCCAGACAGGCCCTAATGGCTACACCTTC.

This chain links TRBV6-5 with TRBJ1-2; 7 bases line up with TRBD1. CDR3 length: 15 amino acids. Losses at the gene ends were 0 bases for V and 8 bases for J; bases not matched to a gene: 9. Germline CDR1 MNHEY, CDR2 SVGAGI. The CDR3 reads CASSYSLQGIGGYTF. The CDR3 DNA reads TGTGCCAGCAGTTACTCTCTACAGGGGATTGGGGGCTACACCTTC.

V gene TRBV3-1 (or the pseudogene TRBV3-2) combines with J gene TRBJ1-5, with D perhaps matching TRBD1 (6 bases). This CDR3 contains 14 residues. V was trimmed by 4 bases and J by 6 bases, leaving 13 bases between them. Germline CDR1 and CDR2: LGHDT and YNNKEL (reference sequence). The CDR3 protein is CASSRSQGSQPQHF. In DNA, the CDR3 is TGTGCCAGCAGCCGTTCACAGGGCAGTCAGCCCCAGCATTTT.

The rearrangement links TRBV19 to TRBJ2-7; TRBD1 might be the D (6 bases). Looked up from germline, CDR1 is LNHDA and CDR2 is SQIVND (reference sequence). CDR3 length: 16 amino acids. The V and J ends lost 7 bases and 2 bases respectively, with 21 bases between them. The CDR3 DNA is TGTGCCAGTAATGGGCTGGGGACCAGGGGCGCCTACGAGCAGTACTTC. Protein sequence: CASNGLGTRGAYEQYF.

The chain couples TRBV29-1 to TRBJ2-3; possibly TRBD1 for D (7 bases). Trimming took off 4 bases at V and 2 bases at J, with 16 bases between the two ends. This CDR3 is 15 amino acids long. Germline CDR1 is SQVTM and CDR2 is ANQGSEA. The CDR3 reads CSVGPGGPTTDTQYF. The CDR3 DNA sequence: TGCAGCGTTGGTCCAGGGGGGCCGACCACAGATACGCAGTATTTT.

The genes are TRBV11-2 and TRBJ2-6; the D is unclear. Germline V CDR1 and CDR2: SGHAT, FQNNGV. The V and J ends lost 8 bases and 1 base respectively, with 21 bases between them. The CDR3 has 18 amino acids. The CDR3 sequence is CASGPAGLTLSGANVLTF. The CDR3 DNA reads as TGTGCCAGCGGCCCGGCCGGCCTGACACTTTCTGGGGCCAACGTCCTGACTTTC.

This clone is a singleton in its sample. CDR3 region: CASSWGTSGGELFF. The CDR3 nucleotides are TGTGCCAGCAGCTGGGGGACTAGCGGCGGGGAGCTGTTTTTT. The chain recombines TRBV5-6 with TRBJ2-2, with TRBD2 identical over 11 bases. Germline V gives CDR1 SGHDT, CDR2 YYEEEE. V was clipped by 3 bases and J by 7 bases; unmatched bases: 2. This CDR3 region has 14 residues.

The chain is built from TRBV7-2 and TRBJ1-4, with D unresolved. V lost 2 bases to trimming and J lost 6 bases, with 13 bases between them. The CDR3 is made up of 15 amino acids. From germline, CDR1 is SGHTA and CDR2 FQGNSA. For the CDR3, the DNA is TGTGCCAGCAGCTTATTAAGAGGTGGAGATGAAAAACTGTTTTTT. Translated, it gives CASSLLRGGDEKLFF.

J is TRBJ1-1 and V is TRBV9; D remains unclear. In germline, CDR1 is SGDLS, CDR2 YYNGEE. The CDR3 has 13 residues. With 6 bases removed from V and 0 bases from J, the gap between germline ends came to 9 bases. CDR3 sequence reads: CASTERVNTEAFF. CDR3 sequence (DNA): TGTGCCAGCACCGAGAGGGTGAACACTGAAGCTTTCTTT.

This clone has more than one count but fewer than ten. The chain uses TRBV7-8 and TRBJ2-7, with 9 bases fitting TRBD1. Germline loops: CDR1 SGHVS, CDR2 FQNEAQ. CDR3 length: 15 amino acids. The V gene end was trimmed by 5 bases and the J gene end by 2 bases; junction bases not matched to a gene: 7. The CDR3 protein is CASSGPGQGPYEQYF. The CDR3, as DNA: TGTGCCAGCAGCGGGCCGGGACAGGGACCCTACGAGCAGTACTTC.

The genes are TRBV18 and TRBJ1-2; unclear D gene. Germline assignment: CDR1 KGHSH and CDR2 LQKENI. The CDR3 is 13 amino acids. V lost 0 bases to trimming and J lost 8 bases, with 10 bases between them. The CDR3 spells CASSPPGVQGYTF. CDR3 bases: TGTGCCAGCTCACCACCCGGGGTGCAGGGCTACACCTTC.

This chain links TRBV6-2 or TRBV6-3 with TRBJ2-1; weak D call: TRBD1 (7 bases). This CDR3 spans 17 amino acids. The germline gives CDR1 MNHEY, CDR2 SVGEGT. The ends were cut back, 4 bases at V and 6 bases at J, with 22 bases in the middle. The CDR3 nucleotides are TGTGCCAGCAGTTTACCCGCGGGACAGAAGAACCTCAATGAGCAGTTCTTC. This gives the protein CASSLPAGQKNLNEQFF.

The rearrangement uses TRBV7-8 and TRBJ2-3, with a possible D match to TRBD2 (5 bases). CDR3 size: 16 residues. The V gene lost 5 bases and the J gene lost 3 bases, with 18 bases spanning the gap. From germline, CDR1 is SGHVS and CDR2 FQNEAQ. CDR3 coding DNA: TGTGCCAGCAGCCCCCGTGAGGGTCGGAGGACAGATACGCAGTATTTT. Protein sequence: CASSPREGRRTDTQYF.